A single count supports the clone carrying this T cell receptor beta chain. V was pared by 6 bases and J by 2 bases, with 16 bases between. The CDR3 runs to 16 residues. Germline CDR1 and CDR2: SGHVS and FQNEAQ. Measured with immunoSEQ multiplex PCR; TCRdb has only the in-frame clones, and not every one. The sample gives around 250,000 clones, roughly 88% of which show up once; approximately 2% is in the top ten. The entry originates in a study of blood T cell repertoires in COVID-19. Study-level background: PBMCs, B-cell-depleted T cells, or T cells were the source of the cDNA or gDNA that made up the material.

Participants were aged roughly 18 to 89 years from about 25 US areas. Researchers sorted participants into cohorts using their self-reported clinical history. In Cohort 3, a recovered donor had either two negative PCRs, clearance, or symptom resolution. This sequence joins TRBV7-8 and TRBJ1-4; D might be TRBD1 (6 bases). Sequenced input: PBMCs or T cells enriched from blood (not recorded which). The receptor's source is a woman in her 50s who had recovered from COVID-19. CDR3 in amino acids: CASSPEEGGTNEKLFF. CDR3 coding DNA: TGTGCCAGCAGTCCCGAGGAGGGGGGGACTAATGAAAAACTGTTTTTT.